The rows below give T cell receptor beta chains drawn from one sample of a study of shared clonotypes between healthy human individuals. Sequencing used immunoSEQ multiplex PCR; TCRdb keeps in-frame clones, though not all of them. The profile covers around 990,000 clones, with 70% to 80% appearing a single time and about 0.94% taken by the ten largest. Material: memory CD4+ T cells from PBMCs. Receptors were obtained from a young man in good health. Some clones in this sample may be carry-over from other donors' samples. Both conserved end residues are part of each CDR3. The D gene is left open where the match is weak. The size field is filled for only some rows; it gives once, few, many or a size class.

abundance	v_gene	j_gene	len	d_gene	CDR3nt	CDR3aa
-	TRBV10-3	TRBJ2-1	20	-	TGTGCCATCAGTGAGTCGAAGGGTAGGGGGACGGTTAGTTCCTACAATGAGCAGTTCTTC	CAISESKGRGTVSSYNEQFF
-	TRBV10-2	TRBJ2-7	13	TRBD1	TGCGCCAGCAGGCCCGGGACAGTCTACGAGCAGTACTTC	CASRPGTVYEQYF
-	TRBV7-9	TRBJ1-2	13	-	TGTGCCAGCAGGCCTACAGGGTTTCATGGCTACACCTTC	CASRPTGFHGYTF
once	TRBV12-1	TRBJ2-7	18	-	TGTGCCAGCAGCGCTAGCGGGAGGGCCAGCCGAGACACCTACGAGCAGTACTTC	CASSASGRASRDTYEQYF
once	TRBV5-1	TRBJ2-7	12	-	TGCGCCAGCAGCCCCCTGGGCTGGGAGCAGTACTTC	CASSPLGWEQYF
-	TRBV29-1	TRBJ2-2	15	-	TGCAGCGCAGGGTGGGGACTCCTAAACACCGGGGAGCTGTTTTTT	CSAGWGLLNTGELFF
-	TRBV13	TRBJ1-2	14	-	TGTGCCAGCAGCTTCGTCGCAGCTAACTATGGCTACACCTTC	CASSFVAANYGYTF
-	TRBV5-1	TRBJ1-1	15	TRBD1	TGCGCCAGCAGCCCGCGGGTAGACAGGGGAGCTGAAGCTTTCTTT	CASSPRVDRGAEAFF
-	TRBV5-4	TRBJ2-1	16	-	TGTGCCAGCAGCCCCAGTAGCGGCAAGAACACCCCTGAGCAGTTCTTC	CASSPSSGKNTPEQFF
-	TRBV6-1	TRBJ2-7	15	-	TGTGCCAGCAGTGAAATTTTAGGCGTTACCCACGAGCAGTACTTC	CASSEILGVTHEQYF
-	TRBV28	TRBJ1-2	12	-	TGTGCCAGCGGGAGAGTTAACTATGGCTACACCTTC	CASGRVNYGYTF
-	TRBV19	TRBJ1-4	14	-	TGTGCCAGTACTAATGATTTTGGGGGAGAAAAACTGTTTTTT	CASTNDFGGEKLFF
-	TRBV21-1	TRBJ1-1	14	-	TGTGCCAGCAGCAAATTGGCCCGGGACTCAGAAGCTTTCTTT	CASSKLARDSEAFF
-	TRBV6-6	TRBJ1-1	14	TRBD1	TGTGCCAGCATAGGGGGACAGGGGGGACATGAAGCTTTCTTT	CASIGGQGGHEAFF
-	TRBV5-1	TRBJ2-5	18	-	TGCGCCAGCAGCTTGGGCCTCGCGGGGCCGGTGTACCAAGAGACCCAGTACTTC	CASSLGLAGPVYQETQYF
-	TRBV7-9	TRBJ1-2	17	TRBD1	TGTGCCAGCAGCTCAGTCCTCCTTCTACAGGGGAGGCATGGCTACACCTTC	CASSSVLLLQGRHGYTF
few	TRBV6-1	TRBJ2-1	18	-	TGTGCCAGCAGTGAAGTAAGCCGACGTTTTCAGGGGAACAATGAGCAGTTCTTC	CASSEVSRRFQGNNEQFF
once	TRBV30	TRBJ2-3	14	TRBD2	TGTGCCTTGGGACTAGCGGGAGCATCAGATACGCAGTATTTT	CALGLAGASDTQYF
-	TRBV28	TRBJ2-7	13	-	TGTGCCAGCACATTTGGGGGCTCCTACGAGCAGTACTTC	CASTFGGSYEQYF
few	TRBV11-2	TRBJ1-5	15	TRBD1	TGTGCCAGCAGCTACGGACAGGGGGCAGACCAGCCCCAGCATTTT	CASSYGQGADQPQHF